The T cell receptor beta chain under discussion was sequenced for a study of blood T cell repertoires in COVID-19 (TCRdb year 2020). For the study in its entirety: Collaborator samples came from the United States, Italy and Spain and covered acute and convalescent phases of COVID-19. The prospective study material was composed of cDNA or gDNA derived from T cells, B-cell-depleted T cells, or PBMCs. The dataset comprised deeply sampled blood TCRbeta repertoires from subjects exposed to, actively infected with, or recovered from COVID-19. A freely available public database, intended as a resource for researchers studying the immune response to SARS-CoV-2, is where the repertoires were released. The samples were drawn from the first 160 participants of the ongoing ImmuneRACE study and from over a thousand subjects provided by 6 global collaborators. Nearly every sample came with metadata listing a de-identified subject ID, COVID-19 status, age in years and sex. Where available, HLA class I and class II types were obtained from metadata supplied by the sample provider rather than from assay-based typing. Broader findings and caveats from the paper: How much clinical and demographic metadata was included differed by source and by participant, and the metadata was provided uncurated.

TCRbeta CDR3 regions were amplified from genomic DNA using the immunoSEQ Assay, a bias-controlled multiplex PCR. The authors processed their data as follows. The number of nucleated cells in each sample was estimated by amplification of reference gene primers within the assay. To quantify the absolute abundance of each unique TCRbeta CDR3 rearrangement, sequence reads were collapsed and filtered. For each sample, productive Simpson clonality was calculated as the square root of Simpson's diversity index across productive rearrangements. This immuneACCESS table, as held by TCRdb, lists in-frame sequences with V and J called but not all clones. Of the missing ones, under half trace to an unresolved V gene in checked studies; the others have no known cause. D and trimming come from the DNA, and the V and J calls and clone size come from that table. The sample table lists approximately 80,000 clones, 88% of them with a count of one. The leading ten clones occupy 9.1% of the sample.

Collaborating institutions collected whole blood in K2EDTA tubes following their own protocols. For TCRbeta analysis, collaborator samples were shipped as frozen whole blood, as isolated PBMCs, or as DNA extracted from either sample type. Based on the germline V gene (reference sequence), the CDR1 and CDR2 sequences are SGHAT and FQDESV. V lost 6 bases and J lost 2 bases, and the count of bases not matched to a germline gene is 3. The CDR3 numbers 15 residues from cysteine through phenylalanine. Only the CDR3 part of the read is kept: 45 bases, read in frame from the first base. Concerning this clone: It lacks a known antigen. No base qualities exist here, and no much larger clone lies one base off it.

The receptor chain draws on TRBV11-1 and TRBJ2-5, and TRBD2 matches 13 of the central bases. The specimen was peripheral blood. This TCR was sampled from a human donor in a cohort sampled during active COVID-19. The nucleotides read TGTGCCAGCAGTCTGACTAGCGGGGGGCAAGAGACCCAGTACTTC. This encodes CASSLTSGGQETQYF.